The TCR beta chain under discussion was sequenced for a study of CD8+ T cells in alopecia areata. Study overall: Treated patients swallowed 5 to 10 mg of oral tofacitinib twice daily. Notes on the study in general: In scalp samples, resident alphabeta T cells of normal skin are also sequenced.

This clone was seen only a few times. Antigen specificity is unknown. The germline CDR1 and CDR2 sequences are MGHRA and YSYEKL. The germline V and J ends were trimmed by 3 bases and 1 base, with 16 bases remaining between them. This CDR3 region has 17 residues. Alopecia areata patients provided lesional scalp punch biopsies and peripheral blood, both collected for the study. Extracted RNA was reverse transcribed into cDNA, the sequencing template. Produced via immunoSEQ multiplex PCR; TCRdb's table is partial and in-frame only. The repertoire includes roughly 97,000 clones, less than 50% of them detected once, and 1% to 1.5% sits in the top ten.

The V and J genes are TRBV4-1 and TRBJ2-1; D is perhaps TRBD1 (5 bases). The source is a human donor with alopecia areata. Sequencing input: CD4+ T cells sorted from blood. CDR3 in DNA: TGCGCCAGCAGCCAGACCAGACAGCAATTATCCTACAATGAGCAGTTCTTC. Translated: CASSQTRQQLSYNEQFF.